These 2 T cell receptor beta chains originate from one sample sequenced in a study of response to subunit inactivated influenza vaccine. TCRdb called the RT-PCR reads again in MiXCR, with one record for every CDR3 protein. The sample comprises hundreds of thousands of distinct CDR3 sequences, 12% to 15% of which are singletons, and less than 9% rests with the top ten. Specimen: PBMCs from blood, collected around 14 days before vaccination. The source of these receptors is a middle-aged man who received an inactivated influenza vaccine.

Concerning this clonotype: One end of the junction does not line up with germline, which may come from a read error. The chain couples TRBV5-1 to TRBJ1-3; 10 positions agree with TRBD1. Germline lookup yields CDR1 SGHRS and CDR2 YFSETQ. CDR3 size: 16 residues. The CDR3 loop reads CASSRDRGAPGNTIYF. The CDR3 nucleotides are TGTGCCAGCAGTCGGGACAGGGGAGCCCCCGGGAACACCATATATTTT.

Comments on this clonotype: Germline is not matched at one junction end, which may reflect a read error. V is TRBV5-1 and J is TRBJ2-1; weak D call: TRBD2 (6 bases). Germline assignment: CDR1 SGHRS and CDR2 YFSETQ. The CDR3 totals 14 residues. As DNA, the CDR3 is TGCGCCAGCAGCTTGGGCGGGGATGGGAATGAGCAGTTTTTC. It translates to CASSLGGDGNEQFF.